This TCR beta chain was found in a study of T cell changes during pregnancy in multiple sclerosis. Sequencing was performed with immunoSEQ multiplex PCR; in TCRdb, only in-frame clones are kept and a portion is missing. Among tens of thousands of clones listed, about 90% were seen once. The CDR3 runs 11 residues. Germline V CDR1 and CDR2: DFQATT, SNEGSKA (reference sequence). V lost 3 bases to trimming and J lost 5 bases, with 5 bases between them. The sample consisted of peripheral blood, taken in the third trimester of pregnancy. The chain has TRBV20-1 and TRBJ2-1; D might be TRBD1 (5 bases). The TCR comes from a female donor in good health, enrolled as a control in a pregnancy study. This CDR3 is CSASRDNEQFF. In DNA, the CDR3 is TGCAGTGCTAGCAGGGACAATGAGCAGTTCTTC.